The text below deals with one T cell receptor beta chain. Its antigen is as yet unknown. CDR1 is SGDLS, CDR2 YYNGEE, per germline. V lost 0 bases, J lost 3 bases, and 20 bases lay in between. CDR3 size: 18 residues. Use of 60 Vbeta and 13 Jbeta primers characterized the PCR. Using immunoSEQ multiplex PCR, the repertoire was profiled, and TCRdb retains in-frame clones only, with some absent. The sample holds 90,000 to 110,000 clones, just under 80% seen once. The data were obtained in a study of cytomegalovirus exposure and HLA in healthy donors. Though probably carrying unrecorded immune exposures, donors were nominally healthy at sampling. Overall study results and limits: The productive fraction for most TCR beta V segments was about 90% or about 30% in an earlier analysis. Other equally common chains were less clonally expanded than HLA-associated TCR beta chains, a later analysis showed. In a later analysis, common viral pathogens appeared linked to several of the most significant clusters.

This chain links TRBV9 with TRBJ2-3; D is perhaps TRBD2 (6 bases). Source material: PBMCs. This TCR was recovered from a male donor in good health and CMV-seronegative. CDR3 DNA: TGTGCCAGCAGCGTAGTAGGGAACGGGGGATCGAGAACAGATACGCAGTATTTT. It encodes CASSVVGNGGSRTDTQYF.